The rows below give T cell receptor beta chains drawn from one sample of a study of blood T cells in healthy people across ages. TCRdb passed the 5' RACE reads through MiXCR, listing each CDR3 protein once. The sample consists of some 1.4 million distinct CDR3 sequences, 42% of them appearing once. Sequencing used blood. Every receptor here comes from a woman under 30 in good health. CDR3s include the opening cysteine and the closing phenylalanine or tryptophan. Each record gives: CDR3 protein, clone size, J gene, V gene. Expanded clones get a size class; other rows say once, few or many, or leave the size out.

CSAQREDEFF few TRBJ2-1 TRBV20-1
CASSYVPGQGYEQYF few TRBJ2-7 TRBV5-1
CASSLWGESYEQYF - TRBJ2-7 TRBV11-2
CASSLEGGPTYNEQYF - TRBJ2-5 TRBV27
CSARHPGTGGINQPQHF - TRBJ1-5 TRBV20-1
CASSPAGWGYTF few TRBJ1-2 TRBV4-2
CASSLDLGVNEKLFF few TRBJ1-4 TRBV5-1
CSAIRQAPNYGYTF few TRBJ1-2 TRBV20-1
CASLGQGGGELFF - TRBJ2-2 TRBV9
CASSLGSGGAVIREQYF - - TRBV5-1
CSARVVTGNTEAFF once TRBJ1-1 TRBV20-1
CASTPGTLNTEAFF - TRBJ1-1 TRBV5-1
CASSGLGGPSYNEQFF few TRBJ2-1 TRBV6-2/TRBV6-3
CASSQEWGGSNQPQHF few TRBJ1-5 TRBV4-1
CASSSSGVAAEQYF few TRBJ2-7 TRBV6-5
CASGRTGGDKNIQYF - TRBJ2-4 TRBV6-1
CASTHQLAGVNTDTQYF few TRBJ2-3 TRBV12-3/TRBV12-4
CSAADRGWDNEQFF - TRBJ2-1 TRBV20-1
CSVVWTSTSYEQYF - TRBJ2-7 TRBV29-1
CASSQLGLAAGSSYNEQFF - TRBJ2-1 TRBV4-1
CASSFAGASEAKNIQYF few TRBJ2-4 TRBV12-3/TRBV12-4
CASSTGIPYEQYF - TRBJ2-7 TRBV11-2
CAILRDTPYNEQYF - TRBJ2-5 TRBV10-3
CASGLKGNYGYTF - TRBJ1-2 TRBV28
CASSLDILAKNIQYF few TRBJ2-4 TRBV11-2
CASSRGQGWGETQYF - TRBJ2-5 TRBV3-1
CASSFNGGPSYEQYF - TRBJ2-7 TRBV7-2
CATSDPGRTGEQFF - TRBJ2-1 TRBV24-1
CASSYLANSIYGYTF - TRBJ1-2 TRBV5-5
CSAGMDPNTEQFF - TRBJ2-1 TRBV20-1
CASRISGTGNGYTF few TRBJ1-2 TRBV28
CASSYLGPAGLDPSYNEQFF once TRBJ2-1 TRBV6-5
CASSLVGDLQGEQFF - TRBJ2-1 TRBV5-1
CASTLSGSYGYTF - TRBJ1-2 TRBV12-3/TRBV12-4
CASSLGGVDQPQHF few TRBJ1-5 TRBV7-9
CASSYDDSYNSPLHF - TRBJ1-6 TRBV6-6
CASSVNGVGEQYF - TRBJ2-5 TRBV28
CSARDSASAKNIQYF - TRBJ2-4 TRBV20-1
CASSKSAGQSYGYTF - TRBJ1-2 TRBV21-1
CASRTASAGANVLTF - TRBJ2-6 TRBV2
CASSPGTHYNSPLHF - TRBJ1-6 TRBV7-8
CASRLSGRGINEQYF - TRBJ2-7 TRBV28
CSTTGRGGPTNTEAFF few TRBJ1-1 TRBV29-1
CATSDIRSPEAQETQYF - TRBJ2-5 TRBV24-1
CASSPFLQGRGNYDYTF - TRBJ1-2 TRBV27
CSASAFGTSGTDTQYF - TRBJ2-3 TRBV20-1
CASSDPGQGAGEKLFF once TRBJ1-4 TRBV9
CASSQGRKTEQYF few - TRBV3-1
CASSYAGNGYNEQFF - TRBJ2-1 TRBV5-5
CAISESGGGVYDEQFF - TRBJ2-1 TRBV10-3
CSARGSTGCEAFF - TRBJ1-1 TRBV20-1
CASSPRGWNGYTF few TRBJ1-2 TRBV5-6
CASSIDPGQSYGYTF - TRBJ1-2 TRBV9
CASRDYEGGTDTQYF few TRBJ2-3 TRBV27
CAILNSGTSYNEQFF - TRBJ2-1 TRBV7-9
CAISEGQKTSTDTQYF - TRBJ2-3 TRBV10-3
CASSLVRKSSTEAFF - TRBJ1-1 TRBV28
CASSPHRGMGEQYF - TRBJ2-7 TRBV6-2/TRBV6-3